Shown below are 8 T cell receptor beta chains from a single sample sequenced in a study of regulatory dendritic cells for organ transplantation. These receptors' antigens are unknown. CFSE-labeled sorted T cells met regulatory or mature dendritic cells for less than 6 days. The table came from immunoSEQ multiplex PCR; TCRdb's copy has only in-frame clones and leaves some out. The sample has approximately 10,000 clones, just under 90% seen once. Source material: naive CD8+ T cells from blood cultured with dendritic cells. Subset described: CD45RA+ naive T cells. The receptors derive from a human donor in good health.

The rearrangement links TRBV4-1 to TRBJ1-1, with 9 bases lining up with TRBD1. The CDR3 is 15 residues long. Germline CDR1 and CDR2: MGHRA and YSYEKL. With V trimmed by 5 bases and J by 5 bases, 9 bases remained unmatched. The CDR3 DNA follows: TGCGCCAGCAGCTACTTCACGACAGGGGGTACTGAAGCTTTCTTT. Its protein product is CASSYFTTGGTEAFF.

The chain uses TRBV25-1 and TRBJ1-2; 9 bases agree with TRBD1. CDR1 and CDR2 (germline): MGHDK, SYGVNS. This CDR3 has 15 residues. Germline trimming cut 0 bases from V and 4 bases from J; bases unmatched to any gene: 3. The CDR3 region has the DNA TGTGCCAGCAGTGAATATCTGACAGGGGGCTATGGCTACACCTTC. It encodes CASSEYLTGGYGYTF.

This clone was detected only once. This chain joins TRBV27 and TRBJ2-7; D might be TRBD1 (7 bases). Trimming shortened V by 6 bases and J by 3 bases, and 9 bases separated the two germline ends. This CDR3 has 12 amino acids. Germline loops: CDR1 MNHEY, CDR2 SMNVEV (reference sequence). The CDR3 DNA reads TGTGCCAGCAGGCGGGACAGCTACGAGCAGTACTTC. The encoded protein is CASRRDSYEQYF.

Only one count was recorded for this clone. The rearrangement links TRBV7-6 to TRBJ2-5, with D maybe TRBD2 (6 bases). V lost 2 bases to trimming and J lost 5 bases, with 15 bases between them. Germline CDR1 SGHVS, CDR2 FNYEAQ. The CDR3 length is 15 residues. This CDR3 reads CASSLWGVGEETQYF. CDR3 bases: TGTGCCAGCAGCTTATGGGGGGTGGGTGAGGAGACCCAGTACTTC.

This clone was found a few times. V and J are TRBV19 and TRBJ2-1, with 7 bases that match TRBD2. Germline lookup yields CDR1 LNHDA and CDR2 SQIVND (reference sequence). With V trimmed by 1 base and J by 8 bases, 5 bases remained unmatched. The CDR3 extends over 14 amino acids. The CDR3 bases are TGTGCCAGTAGTATAGCTTACGGGAGGTATGAGCAGTTCTTC. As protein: CASSIAYGRYEQFF.

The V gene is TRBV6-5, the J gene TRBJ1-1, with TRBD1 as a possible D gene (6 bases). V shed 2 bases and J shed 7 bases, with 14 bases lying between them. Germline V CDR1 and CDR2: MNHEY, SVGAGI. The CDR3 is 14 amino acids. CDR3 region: CASSYQGTLGEAFF. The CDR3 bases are TGTGCCAGCAGTTACCAGGGGACCTTGGGTGAAGCTTTCTTT.

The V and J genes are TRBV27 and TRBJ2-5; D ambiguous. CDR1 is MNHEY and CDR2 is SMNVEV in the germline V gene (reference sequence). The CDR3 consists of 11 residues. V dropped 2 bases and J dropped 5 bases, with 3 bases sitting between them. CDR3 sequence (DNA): TGTGCCAGCAGTTTAGGGGAGACCCAGTACTTC. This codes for CASSLGETQYF.

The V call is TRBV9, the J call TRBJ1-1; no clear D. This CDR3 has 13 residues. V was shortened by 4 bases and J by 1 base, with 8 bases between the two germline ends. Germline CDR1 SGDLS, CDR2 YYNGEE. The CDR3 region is CASSRGPNTEAFF. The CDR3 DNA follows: TGTGCCAGCAGCCGAGGCCCGAACACTGAAGCTTTCTTT.